This T cell receptor (beta chain) comes out of a study of shared clonotypes between healthy human individuals. Trimming took 5 bases from V and 2 from J, leaving 13 bases between them. The CDR3 totals 14 residues. Germline lookup yields CDR1 KGHSH and CDR2 LQKENI. Concerning this clone: Its target is unknown.

Study-wide results and caveats: Only blood was sampled; tissue repertoires likely differ. Several donors held about 5% of naive CD4 clonotypes in common.

Naive CD45RA+ and memory CD45RA-negative subsets were split from CD4+ cells. The assay used deep level. Clones were sequenced by immunoSEQ multiplex PCR, and TCRdb holds only the in-frame ones, with some missing. The sample has over 1.5 million clones; 95% to 99% are singletons. The chain joins TRBV18 to TRBJ2-7; D is uncertain. The sequenced sample was naive CD4+ T cells sorted from blood. Subset denoted: CD45RA+ positively selected. This sequence originates from a man aged 25 to 45 in good health. CDR3 bases: TGTGCCAGCTCAGCAGAGGCCACCACCTACGAGCAGTACTTC. The encoded protein is CASSAEATTYEQYF. The variable domain in full, completed from reference TRBV18 and TRBJ2-7, reads NAGVMQNPRHLVRRRGQEARLRCSPMKGHSHVYWYRQLPEEGLKFMVYLQKENIIDESGMPKERFSAEFPKEGPSILRIQQVVRGDSAAYFCASSAEATTYEQYFGPGTRLTVT.